This paragraph covers one T cell receptor (beta chain) sequence. The sample belongs to a study of blood T cell repertoires in COVID-19. Across the study: Samples came from the United States, Italy and Spain, spanning acute and convalescent COVID-19. PBMCs, B-cell-depleted T cells, or T cells were the source of the cDNA or gDNA that made up the material.

In the original analysis: Reference gene primer amplification in the assay estimated nucleated cell counts. Profiled with immunoSEQ multiplex PCR; TCRdb holds only in-frame clones, not every one. V, J and clone size reflect that table, while D and trimming were determined from the DNA. The sample holds approximately 200,000 clones, around 80% seen once. The receptor was isolated from a woman aged 80 or over with COVID-19, enrolled during active disease. The specimen sequenced was peripheral blood.

The CDR3 spells CASSFQGAYSQPQHF. The CDR3 DNA is TGTGCCAGCAGTTTCCAGGGGGCCTATAGTCAGCCCCAGCATTTT. This sequence joins TRBV28 and TRBJ1-5; 8 nucleotides agree with TRBD1. This CDR3 has 15 residues. With 3 bases clipped from V and 6 bases from J, the junction kept 7 bases outside the gene matches. Germline V gene data show CDR1 as MDHEN and CDR2 as SYDVKM.